A single sample is the source of the 10 T cell receptor beta chains below, sequenced in a study of CD8 T cells in Susac syndrome. RNA in amounts of 0.5 to 1 ug was reverse transcribed with random hexamers. TCRdb used MiXCR to reprocess the immunoSEQ multiplex PCR reads, holding one entry per CDR3 protein. The sample lists 50,000 or so distinct CDR3 sequences; 80% to 95% were seen once. Sequencing was carried out using CD8+ T cells from PBMCs. The receptor set was obtained from a human donor in good health.

This clonotype was picked up one time. This rearrangement joins TRBV7-9 to TRBJ2-4; D assignment may be TRBD1 or TRBD2 (5 bases each). The CDR3 contains 16 residues. Germline lookup yields CDR1 SEHNR and CDR2 FQNEAQ (reference sequence). Trimming left V 1 base short and J 4 bases short, with 14 bases between. The CDR3 spells CASSLGLGAEKNIQYF. Here the CDR3 DNA reads TGTGCCAGCAGCTTAGGACTCGGGGCAGAGAAAAACATTCAGTACTTC.

This clonotype was observed a single time. The gene calls are TRBV3-1 and TRBJ2-7; no definite D call. CDR3 length: 12 residues. With 4 bases removed from V and 6 bases from J, the gap between germline ends came to 10 bases. Germline V CDR1 and CDR2: LGHDT, YNNKEL (reference sequence). In DNA, the CDR3 is TGTGCCAGCAGCCCCATCCTGGGCGAGCAGTACTTC. Translation gives CASSPILGEQYF.

The gene calls are TRBV20-1 and TRBJ2-4; TRBD2 is a possible D gene (6 bases). CDR1 is DFQATT, CDR2 SNEGSKA, per germline (reference sequence). The V and J ends lost 3 bases and 4 bases respectively, with 13 bases between them. This CDR3 region has 14 residues. The chain's CDR3 is CSASSWGDKNIQYF. CDR3 sequence (DNA): TGCAGTGCTAGCAGTTGGGGGGATAAAAACATTCAGTACTTC.

This chain connects TRBV2 to TRBJ2-1, with TRBD2 identical over 11 bases. J was trimmed by 6 bases and V by 4 bases; bases with no gene match: 8. CDR3 size: 16 residues. Germline V CDR1 and CDR2: SNHLY, FYNNEI. The CDR3 nucleotides are TGTGCCAGCAGTGGACTAGCGGGGACTCCCGGCAATGAGCAGTTCTTC. It is translated as CASSGLAGTPGNEQFF.

The J gene is TRBJ2-7, the V gene TRBV5-6; D tentatively reads TRBD1 or TRBD2 (5 bases each). Germline CDR1 is SGHDT and CDR2 is YYEEEE. CDR3 length: 15 residues. V was pared by 3 bases and J by 4 bases, with 17 bases between. The CDR3 region is CASSSPGTGRYEQYF. DNA for the CDR3: TGTGCCAGCAGCTCCCCGGGAACAGGACGATACGAGCAGTACTTC.

This sequence joins TRBV27 and TRBJ2-7; D assignment may be TRBD1 or TRBD2 (5 bases each). Trimming shortened V by 3 bases and J by 2 bases, and 11 bases separated the two germline ends. CDR1 and CDR2 (germline): MNHEY, SMNVEV (reference sequence). There are 14 residues in the CDR3. CDR3 in DNA: TGTGCCAGCAGTTTGAGAGGGGAACCCTACGAGCAGTACTTC. This codes for CASSLRGEPYEQYF.

This chain connects TRBV18 to TRBJ2-7; tentatively, D is TRBD1 or TRBD2 (5 bases each). The CDR3 extends over 12 amino acids. Germline V gene sequence: CDR1 KGHSH, CDR2 LQKENI. With 2 bases removed from V and 6 bases from J, the gap between germline ends came to 8 bases. CDR3 coding DNA: TGTGCCAGCTCACCAGAGGGGCGCGAGCAGTACTTC. Its translation is CASSPEGREQYF. Variable domain in full (rest from reference TRBV18 and TRBJ2-7): NAGVMQNPRHLVRRRGQEARLRCSPMKGHSHVYWYRQLPEEGLKFMVYLQKENIIDESGMPKERFSAEFPKEGPSILRIQQVVRGDSAAYFCASSPEGREQYFGPGTRLTVT.

V is TRBV19 and J is TRBJ1-1; the D is unclear. The CDR3 loop spans 11 amino acids. The V gene lost 8 bases and the J gene lost 5 bases, with 9 bases spanning the gap. CDR1 and CDR2 from the germline V gene are LNHDA and SQIVND (reference sequence). The CDR3 DNA follows: TGTGCCAGTTGGAGTAATACTGAAGCTTTCTTT. This sequence encodes CASWSNTEAFF.

V gene TRBV6-5 combines with J gene TRBJ2-7; D is possibly TRBD1 (5 bases). There are 15 residues in the CDR3. V lost 0 bases and J lost 1, with 10 bases in between. Germline-derived CDR1 and CDR2 are MNHEY and SVGAGI. CDR3 sequence: CASSYSLTESYEQYF. The CDR3 nucleotides are TGTGCCAGCAGTTACTCGTTGACAGAGTCCTACGAGCAGTACTTC.

This clonotype has a handful of counts. This chain links TRBV7-9 with TRBJ2-7; D gene unclear. V lost 1 base to trimming and J lost 3 bases, with 4 bases between them. Germline V gene data show CDR1 as SEHNR and CDR2 as FQNEAQ (reference sequence). The CDR3 runs to 12 residues. The CDR3 nucleotides are TGTGCCAGCAGCTTAGGGGTCTACGAGCAGTACTTC. Its translation: CASSLGVYEQYF. Full variable domain (outside the CDR3, taken from reference TRBV7-9 and TRBJ2-7): DTGVSQNPRHKITKRGQNVTFRCDPISEHNRLYWYRQTLGQGPEFLTYFQNEAQLEKSRLLSDRFSAERPKGSFSTLEIQRTEQGDSAMYLCASSLGVYEQYFGPGTRLTVT.